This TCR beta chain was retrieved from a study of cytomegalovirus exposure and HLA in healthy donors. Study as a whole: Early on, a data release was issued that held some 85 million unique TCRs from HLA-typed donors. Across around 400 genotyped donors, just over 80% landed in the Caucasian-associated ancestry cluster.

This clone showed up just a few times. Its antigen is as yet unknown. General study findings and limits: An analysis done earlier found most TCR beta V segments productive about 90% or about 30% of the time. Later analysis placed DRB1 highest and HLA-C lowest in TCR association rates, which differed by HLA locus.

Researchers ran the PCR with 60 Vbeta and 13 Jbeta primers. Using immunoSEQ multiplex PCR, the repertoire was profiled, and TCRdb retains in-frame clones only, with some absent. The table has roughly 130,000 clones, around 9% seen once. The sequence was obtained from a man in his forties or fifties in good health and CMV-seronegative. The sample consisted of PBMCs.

The CDR3 DNA reads as TGTGCCAGCTCACCCGGACAGGGGGCGGGCAATCAGCCCCAGCATTTT. It yields the protein CASSPGQGAGNQPQHF. The V call is TRBV18, the J call TRBJ1-5, with TRBD1 identical over 11 bases. Germline V gene lookup returns CDR1 KGHSH and CDR2 LQKENI. Germline trimming cut 3 bases from V and 2 bases from J; bases unmatched to any gene: 3. The CDR3 extends over 16 amino acids.